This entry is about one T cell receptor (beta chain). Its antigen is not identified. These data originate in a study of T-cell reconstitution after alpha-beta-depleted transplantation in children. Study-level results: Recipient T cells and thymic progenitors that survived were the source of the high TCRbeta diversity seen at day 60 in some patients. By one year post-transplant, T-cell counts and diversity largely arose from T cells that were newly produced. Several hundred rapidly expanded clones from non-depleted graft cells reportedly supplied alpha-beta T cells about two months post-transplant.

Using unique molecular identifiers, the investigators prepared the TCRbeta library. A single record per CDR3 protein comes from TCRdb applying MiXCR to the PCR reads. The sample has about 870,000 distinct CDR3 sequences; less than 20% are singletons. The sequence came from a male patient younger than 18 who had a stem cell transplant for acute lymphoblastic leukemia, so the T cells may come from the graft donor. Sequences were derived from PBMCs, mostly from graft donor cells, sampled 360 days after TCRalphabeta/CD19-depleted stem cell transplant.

CDR3 in amino acids: CATRAVVFTDTQYF. CDR3 nucleotides: TGCGCCACTAGGGCGGTTGTTTTCACAGATACGCAGTATTTT. The chain employs TRBV4-1 and TRBJ2-3; D gene unclear. The CDR3 totals 14 residues. Germline CDR1 and CDR2: MGHRA and YSYEKL. V lost 10 bases and J lost 2, with 16 bases in between.